This T cell receptor beta chain is drawn from a study of blood T cell repertoires in COVID-19. In the study overall: COVID-19 samples collected from the United States, Italy and Spain covered acute and convalescent phases. From T cells, B-cell-depleted T cells, or PBMCs came the material, which was cDNA or gDNA.

TCRdb's copy holds only in-frame clones and misses some; the assay was immunoSEQ multiplex PCR. Of approximately 150,000 clones detected, about 92% appear once; the ten largest clones hold over 15%. Germline CDR1 is SEHNR and CDR2 is FQNEAQ (reference sequence). This CDR3 comprises 17 residues. With 1 base removed from V and 3 bases from J, the gap between germline ends came to 15 bases. V usage is TRBV7-9 and J usage is TRBJ2-2, with D tentatively TRBD1 (6 bases). Sequencing was carried out using peripheral blood. This TCR was recovered from a man in his 60s with active or convalescent COVID-19. CDR3 DNA: TGTGCCAGCAGCTTAGAAATCGGGACACCGGACACCGGGGAGCTGTTTTTT. It codes for CASSLEIGTPDTGELFF.